The table lists the clone carrying this T cell receptor beta chain with a few counts. Next came a second PCR, run for about 7 to 12 cycles, which used a sample-barcoded 5' primer along with a J-beta primer mix. MiXCR was run by TCRdb on the 5' RACE reads, yielding one entry per CDR3 protein. In the table there are hundreds of thousands of distinct CDR3 sequences, 40% to 60% of which are singletons. This sample was taken from a study of blood T cells in healthy people across ages. Germline loops: CDR1 KGHDR, CDR2 SFDVKD. Trimming removed 3 bases from V and 4 bases from J, with 11 bases in between. There are 14 residues in the CDR3.

This chain joins TRBV24-1 and TRBJ1-2, with D tentatively TRBD1 (5 bases). The sample consisted of blood. This receptor was taken from a man aged 30 to 39 in good health. The CDR3 reads CATSDGGRSYGYTF. DNA of the CDR3: TGTGCCACCAGTGATGGGGGACGGTCCTATGGCTACACCTTC.